The 30 T cell receptor beta chains below were found in one sample sequenced in a study of CD8+ T cells in alopecia areata. Regarding treatment: oral pan-JAK inhibitor, 5-10 mg twice daily. Once RNA had been extracted, it was reverse transcribed into cDNA to act as the sequencing template. The repertoire was sequenced with immunoSEQ multiplex PCR; TCRdb's copy has only in-frame clones and lacks some. The sample lists about 300,000 clones, roughly 60% occurring once. Material: CD4+ T cells sorted from blood, obtained at week 24, from a patient treated with tofacitinib. The receptors shown here come from a human donor with alopecia areata.

This clone turned up a few times. The rearrangement joins TRBV11-1 to TRBJ2-3; D is uncertain. Trimming pared 5 bases from V and 6 bases from J, leaving 9 bases between. The CDR3 extends over 12 amino acids. From germline, CDR1 is SGHAT and CDR2 FQDESV (reference sequence). The chain's CDR3 is CASSLPPDTQYF. CDR3 coding DNA: TGTGCCAGCAGCCTCCCACCGGATACGCAGTATTTT. Together with reference TRBV11-1 and TRBJ2-3, the CDR3 gives the full variable domain: EAEVAQSPRYKITEKSQAVAFWCDPISGHATLYWYRQILGQGPELLVQFQDESVVDDSQLPKDRFSAERLKGVDSTLKIQPAELGDSAMYLCASSLPPDTQYFGPGTRLTVL.

This chain joins TRBV28 and TRBJ1-2; D unclear. From germline, CDR1 is MDHEN and CDR2 SYDVKM. The CDR3 contains 14 residues. V shed 3 bases and J shed 7 bases, with 15 bases lying between them. CDR3 sequence (DNA): TGTGCCAGCAGTTTGCCGCGGGGAGGGCCTGGCTACACCTTC. Protein product: CASSLPRGGPGYTF.

This clone appeared a single time. The V call is TRBV15, the J call TRBJ2-1, with D maybe TRBD2 (6 bases). The CDR3 sequence is 14 residues long. V was shortened by 4 bases and J by 0 bases, with 7 bases between the two germline ends. Per germline, CDR1 LNHNV and CDR2 YYDKDF (reference sequence). The CDR3 here is CATSIGGSYNEQFF. The CDR3 DNA is TGTGCCACCAGCATCGGGGGCTCCTACAATGAGCAGTTCTTC.

This clone has just a few counts. The V and J genes are TRBV14 and TRBJ2-3; no clear D gene. Trimming left V 5 bases short and J 6 bases short, with 9 bases between. The CDR3 sequence is 12 residues long. Germline V gives CDR1 SGHDN, CDR2 FVKESK. The CDR3 coding sequence is TGTGCCAGCAGCGCGACTCACGATACGCAGTATTTT. It is translated as CASSATHDTQYF.

This clone was observed a handful of times. The CDR3 region has the DNA TGCAGCGTTGAAGGAACCCCGGGAAATGGCTACACCTTC. Its translation is CSVEGTPGNGYTF. This chain connects TRBV29-1 to TRBJ1-2; D remains ambiguous. The germline V gene encodes CDR1 SQVTM and CDR2 ANQGSEA. With 1 base removed from V and 6 bases from J, the gap between germline ends came to 12 bases. The CDR3 covers 13 residues.

The chain uses TRBV6-5 and TRBJ2-7; TRBD1 or TRBD2 may be the D gene (6 bases each). The V end lost 5 bases, the J end lost 5 bases, and 13 bases lay between the germline ends. Germline assignment: CDR1 MNHEY and CDR2 SVGAGI. The CDR3 length is 13 residues. CDR3 DNA sequence: TGTGCCAGCAGTAGGGGGGCCGGCAACGAGCAGTACTTC. Protein sequence: CASSRGAGNEQYF.

This clone appeared once. The rearrangement joins TRBV30 to TRBJ2-7; D not resolved. Germline V CDR1 and CDR2: GTSNPN, SVGIG (reference sequence). The CDR3 has 17 amino acids. V lost 0 bases and J 6 bases, leaving 24 bases between the germline ends. CDR3 region: CAWSVMRLSRRTIEQYF. The CDR3 DNA reads as TGTGCCTGGAGTGTTATGCGTTTGAGCCGTCGGACGATCGAGCAGTACTTC.

The V gene is TRBV4-2, the J gene TRBJ1-1; D may be TRBD1 (5 bases). CDR1 and CDR2 from the germline V gene are LGHNA and YNFKEQ. The CDR3 totals 15 residues. The V gene lost 1 base and the J gene lost 7 bases, with 16 bases spanning the gap. CDR3 sequence reads: CASSQVWWGDSEAFF. The CDR3 DNA follows: TGTGCCAGCAGCCAAGTGTGGTGGGGCGACAGTGAAGCTTTCTTT.

Written as DNA, the CDR3 is TGCGCCAGCAGCTACCCCCTCGGGACGAGCGGAGATACGCAGTATTTT. Its translation: CASSYPLGTSGDTQYF. The chain recombines TRBV5-1 with TRBJ2-3; D assignment may be TRBD1 or TRBD2 (5 bases each). V lost 3 bases and J 5 bases, leaving 19 bases between the germline ends. The V gene's germline CDR1 is SGHRS and CDR2 YFSETQ. The CDR3 runs to 16 residues.

This clone came up a few times. The chain uses TRBV19 and TRBJ1-5; D is uncertain. The CDR3 contains 13 residues. CDR1 is LNHDA, CDR2 SQIVND, per germline (reference sequence). Trimming cost V 5 bases and J 5 bases, with 10 bases left between them. The CDR3: CASSFRIDQPQHF. DNA for the CDR3: TGTGCCAGTAGTTTCCGGATAGATCAGCCCCAGCATTTT.

The chain carries TRBV4-3 and TRBJ2-6; D is possibly TRBD2 (6 bases). V lost 5 bases, J lost 1 base, and 9 bases lay in between. Germline V lookup: CDR1 LGHNA, CDR2 YSLEER. The CDR3 runs to 15 residues. Here the CDR3 DNA reads TGCGCCAGCAGCTCGGGGAGGTCTGGGGCCAACGTCCTGACTTTC. Translated: CASSSGRSGANVLTF.

J is TRBJ1-5 and V is TRBV5-1; TRBD1 agrees at 8 bases. Germline values: CDR1 SGHRS, CDR2 YFSETQ. Unmatched junction bases numbered 12, after V lost 4 bases and J lost 3 bases. CDR3 length: 17 residues. The CDR3 DNA sequence: TGCGCCAGCAGCCCGGGAATCGACAGGGGATTCAATCAGCCCCAGCATTTT. Its translation: CASSPGIDRGFNQPQHF.

The V gene is TRBV30, the J gene TRBJ2-5; TRBD1 is a possible D gene (6 bases). V dropped 3 bases and J dropped 5 bases, with 10 bases sitting between them. CDR3 size: 12 residues. Germline CDR1 reads GTSNPN; CDR2 reads SVGIG (reference sequence). The CDR3 bases are TGTGCCTGGAGCCAGCAGGGGGAGACCCAGTACTTC. This sequence encodes CAWSQQGETQYF.

This chain connects TRBV7-2 to TRBJ2-5; the D gene is possibly TRBD1 (6 bases). Germline values: CDR1 SGHTA, CDR2 FQGNSA. Trimming pared 5 bases from V and 2 bases from J, leaving 12 bases between. The CDR3 loop spans 14 amino acids. CDR3 DNA: TGTGCCAGCAGCCCAAGGGGGAATCAAGAGACCCAGTACTTC. Translation gives CASSPRGNQETQYF. Variable domain in full (rest from reference TRBV7-2 and TRBJ2-5): GAGVSQSPSNKVTEKGKDVELRCDPISGHTALYWYRQSLGQGLEFLIYFQGNSAPDKSGLPSDRFSAERTGGSVSTLTIQRTQQEDSAVYLCASSPRGNQETQYFGPGTRLLVL.

This clone showed up just a few times. This sequence joins TRBV30 and TRBJ1-6, with 8 bases matching TRBD1. The ends lost 3 bases at V and 13 bases at J; junction bases unmatched: 14. The CDR3 covers 15 residues. Germline assignment: CDR1 GTSNPN and CDR2 SVGIG (reference sequence). The CDR3 DNA follows: TGTGCCTGGAGCTCCGACTTGGGACAGGCCTTCCCCCTCCACTTT. This encodes CAWSSDLGQAFPLHF.

The chain employs TRBV6-6 and TRBJ1-5; no reliable D call. Trimming left V 5 bases short and J 5 bases short, with 7 bases between. Germline V CDR1 and CDR2: MNHNY, SVGAGI (reference sequence). The CDR3 has 12 residues. CDR3 amino acids: CASSDGDQPQHF. The DNA for the CDR3 is TGTGCCAGCAGTGACGGGGATCAGCCCCAGCATTTT.

This chain uses TRBV2 with TRBJ1-5; the D gene is possibly TRBD1 (6 bases). The CDR3 is 13 residues long. Between the trimmed V and J ends, which lost 7 bases and 9 bases, there was a span of 16 bases. The germline V gene has CDR1 SNHLY and CDR2 FYNNEI. This CDR3 reads CASTQGRWGPQHF. DNA for the CDR3: TGTGCCAGCACTCAGGGGAGGTGGGGGCCCCAGCATTTT.

The V call is TRBV7-2, the J call TRBJ2-5; 12 bases map to TRBD2. Germline CDR1 is SGHTA and CDR2 is FQGNSA. The CDR3 totals 17 residues. Unmatched junction bases numbered 6, after V lost 0 bases and J lost 4 bases. CDR3 region: CASSLAALAGGRETQYF. In nucleotides, the CDR3 is TGTGCCAGCAGCTTAGCCGCGCTAGCGGGGGGGCGAGAGACCCAGTACTTC.

The rearrangement joins TRBV5-6 to TRBJ1-1; no clear D gene. Germline V gene sequence: CDR1 SGHDT, CDR2 YYEEEE. The CDR3 runs to 15 residues. V lost 3 bases and J lost 1, with 13 bases in between. The CDR3: CASSSSDARNTEAFF. DNA for the CDR3: TGTGCCAGCAGCTCATCGGACGCTCGGAACACTGAAGCTTTCTTT.

The chain recombines TRBV15 with TRBJ1-1, with TRBD1 as a possible D gene (5 bases). Trimming stripped 0 bases from V and 11 bases from J, with 13 bases between. Germline loops: CDR1 LNHNV, CDR2 YYDKDF (reference sequence). This CDR3 has 13 amino acids. Written as DNA, the CDR3 is TGTGCCACCAGCAGAGATGGGGGGACCGTCGCTTTCTTT. Protein sequence: CATSRDGGTVAFF.

This clone was seen a handful of times. This chain links TRBV27 with TRBJ1-2, with D tentatively TRBD1 (6 bases). The CDR3 consists of 15 residues. The V end lost 1 base, the J end lost 1 base, and 10 bases lay between the germline ends. Per germline, CDR1 MNHEY and CDR2 SMNVEV (reference sequence). CDR3 loop: CASSLFGRGNYGYTF. The CDR3 coding sequence is TGTGCCAGCAGTTTATTCGGCAGGGGTAACTATGGCTACACCTTC.

V and J are TRBV29-1 and TRBJ1-6, with 7 positions matching TRBD1. The germline V gene encodes CDR1 SQVTM and CDR2 ANQGSEA. The junction had 7 bases not matched to a gene; V was cut back by 7 bases and J by 4 bases. The CDR3 sequence is 14 residues long. DNA of the CDR3: TGCAGCGCCGGGGAGGGACAGTATAATTCACCCCTCCACTTT. It is translated as CSAGEGQYNSPLHF.

This chain connects TRBV2 to TRBJ1-2, with D hard to call. The CDR3 sequence is 12 residues long. Per germline, CDR1 SNHLY and CDR2 FYNNEI. With 0 bases removed from V and 6 bases from J, the gap between germline ends came to 5 bases. CDR3 protein: CASSEAWDGYTF. In nucleotides, the CDR3 is TGTGCCAGCAGTGAAGCATGGGATGGCTACACCTTC.

This chain connects TRBV7-2 to TRBJ2-7, with D unclear. Germline lookup yields CDR1 SGHTA and CDR2 FQGNSA. Trimming removed 1 base at V and 0 bases at J, with 10 bases between. The CDR3 is made up of 15 amino acids. The DNA of the CDR3 is TGTGCCAGCAGCTTAGTTCAGGCGCGCTCCTACGAGCAGTACTTC. Its protein is CASSLVQARSYEQYF.

J is TRBJ1-2 and V is TRBV19; D remains ambiguous. The CDR3 is made up of 15 amino acids. V dropped 1 base and J dropped 4 bases, with 13 bases sitting between them. The germline V gene has CDR1 LNHDA and CDR2 SQIVND (reference sequence). The CDR3 DNA reads TGTGCCAGTAGTATAGTTCGGCGAGAGCGCTATGGCTACACCTTC. Protein sequence: CASSIVRRERYGYTF. The complete variable domain, with remaining parts taken from reference TRBV19 and TRBJ1-2, reads DGGITQSPKYLFRKEGQNVTLSCEQNLNHDAMYWYRQDPGQGLRLIYYSQIVNDFQKGDIAEGYSVSREKKESFPLTVTSAQKNPTAFYLCASSIVRRERYGYTFGSGTRLTVV.

This clone appeared a few times. The rearrangement uses TRBV18 and TRBJ1-4; D unclear. CDR1 KGHSH and CDR2 LQKENI come from the germline V gene. Trimming shortened V by 2 bases and J by 2 bases, and 3 bases separated the two germline ends. This CDR3 has 13 residues. The CDR3 DNA reads as TGTGCCAGCTCACCAGGGACTAATGAAAAACTGTTTTTT. Translated: CASSPGTNEKLFF.

The table lists this clone with a few counts. The chain uses TRBV29-1 and TRBJ1-2; 9 nucleotides agree with TRBD1. This CDR3 region has 13 residues. The J segment lost 7 bases and the V segment lost 3 bases, leaving 6 bases of the junction unmatched. The germline V gene has CDR1 SQVTM and CDR2 ANQGSEA. CDR3 sequence (DNA): TGCAGCGTTGATGGGGGACAGGGACGTGGCTACACCTTC. Amino acids: CSVDGGQGRGYTF.

V is TRBV29-1 and J is TRBJ1-2; TRBD1 is a possible D gene (5 bases). The CDR3 has 11 amino acids. The V and J ends lost 5 bases and 5 bases respectively, with 9 bases between them. CDR1 SQVTM and CDR2 ANQGSEA come from the germline V gene. In DNA form, the CDR3 reads TGCAGCGTTACGACAGATTATGGCTACACCTTC. This gives the protein CSVTTDYGYTF.

This rearrangement joins TRBV4-2 to TRBJ2-5; D possibly uses TRBD1 or TRBD2 (5 bases each). Germline CDR1 LGHNA, CDR2 YNFKEQ. V shed 6 bases and J shed 0 bases, with 17 bases lying between them. This CDR3 is built from 16 residues. This CDR3 is CASSPSSGTDQETQYF. In nucleotides, the CDR3 is TGTGCCAGCAGTCCCAGCTCCGGGACGGACCAAGAGACCCAGTACTTC.

The V call is TRBV28, the J call TRBJ1-4; tentatively, D is TRBD1 (5 bases). V lost 4 bases and J 6 bases, leaving 12 bases between the germline ends. This CDR3 contains 14 residues. The germline V gene encodes CDR1 MDHEN and CDR2 SYDVKM. Here the CDR3 reads CASSSGIYYEKLFF. The DNA of the CDR3 is TGTGCCAGCAGTTCAGGGATCTATTATGAAAAACTGTTTTTT. Looking up the rest from reference TRBV28 and TRBJ1-4 gives the full variable domain: DVKVTQSSRYLVKRTGEKVFLECVQDMDHENMFWYRQDPGLGLRLIYFSYDVKMKEKGDIPEGYSVSREKKERFSLILESASTNQTSMYLCASSSGIYYEKLFFGSGTQLSVL.